This TCR beta chain was profiled in a study of T cells in Graves' hyperthyroidism and ophthalmopathy. General study results and limits: The authors' 13 V-J model separated ophthalmopathy from stable hyperthyroidism. Model output signaled ophthalmopathy a median around 6.9 months ahead of onset.

At least ten counts were recorded for this clonotype. Its antigen is unknown. Amplification yielded TCR beta CDR3 regions, with RNA transcripts as the source. Using the HTBI primer set, a first-round RT-PCR was run on the TCR CDR3. Each CDR3 protein is one row after TCRdb ran MiXCR on the multiplex PCR reads. The sample records hundreds of thousands of distinct CDR3 sequences, 14% to 15% being singletons. The germline V and J ends were trimmed by 3 bases and 5 bases, with 14 bases remaining between them. Germline V gene sequence: CDR1 SGHTA, CDR2 FQGNSA. This CDR3 has 16 amino acids. Clinical Activity Scores of at least 3, NOSPECS grades of at least 4 and durations under 3 months characterized ophthalmopathy patients. Out of 10 ml of fresh peripheral blood came the PBMCs.

This sequence originates from a woman in her thirties or forties with Graves' ophthalmopathy. The V gene is TRBV7-2, the J gene TRBJ1-6, with D uncertain. Sequenced material: blood. CDR3: CASSFAGSANNSPLHF. CDR3 coding DNA: TGTGCCAGCAGCTTTGCGGGCTCCGCTAATAATTCACCCCTCCACTTT.